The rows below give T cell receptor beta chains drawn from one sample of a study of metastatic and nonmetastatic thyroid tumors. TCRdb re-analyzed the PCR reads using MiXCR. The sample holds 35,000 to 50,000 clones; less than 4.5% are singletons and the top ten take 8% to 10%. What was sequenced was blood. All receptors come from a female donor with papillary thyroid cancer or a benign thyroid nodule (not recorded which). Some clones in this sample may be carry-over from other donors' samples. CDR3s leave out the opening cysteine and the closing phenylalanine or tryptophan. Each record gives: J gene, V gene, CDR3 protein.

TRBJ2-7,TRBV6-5,ASSLSGPYEQY
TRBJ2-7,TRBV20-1,SARGGSDHYEQY
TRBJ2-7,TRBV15,ATSRAQYSRDHY
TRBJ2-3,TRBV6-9,ASSYQSGSADTQY
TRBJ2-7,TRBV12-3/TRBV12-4,ASSYVGGYEQY
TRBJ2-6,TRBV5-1,ASSGLTSGANVLT
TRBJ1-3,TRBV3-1,ASSFGQGYSGNTIY
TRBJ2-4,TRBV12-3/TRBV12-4,ASSFSGPLGNIQY
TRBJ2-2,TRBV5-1,ASSLGLAGGHRELF
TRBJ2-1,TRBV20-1,SASVGKPLGQF
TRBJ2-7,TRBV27,ASRPAQPGYEQY
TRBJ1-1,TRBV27,ASSLSGAGNTEAF
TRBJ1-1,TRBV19,ASSNRQNTEAF
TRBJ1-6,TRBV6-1,ASSEALGISPLH
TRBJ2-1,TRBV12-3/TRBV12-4,ASSLVAGKNNEQF
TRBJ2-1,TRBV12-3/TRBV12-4,ASSSGTLSYNEQF
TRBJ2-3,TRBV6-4,ASSDGAGGTDTQY
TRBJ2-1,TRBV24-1,ATSGTDNNEQF
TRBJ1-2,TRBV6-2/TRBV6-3,VSSEALSAYGYT
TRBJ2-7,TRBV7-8,ASSFAGEQY
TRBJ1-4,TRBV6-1,ASTPMAGKLEKLF
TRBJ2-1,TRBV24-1,ATSDSGVGYNEQF
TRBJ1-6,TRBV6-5,ASSYPITSTNPHGYNSPLH
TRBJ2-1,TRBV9,ASSVGGSSVGEQF
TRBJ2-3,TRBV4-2,ASSQERGGADTQY
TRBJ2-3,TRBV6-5,ASSYSRVAGGTQY
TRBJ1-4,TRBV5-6,ASSFLRAANEKLF
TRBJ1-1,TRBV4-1,ASSHGPRNTEAF
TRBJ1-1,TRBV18,ASSPPQWQVNTEAF
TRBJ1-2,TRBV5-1,ASSLSMVKGEGYT
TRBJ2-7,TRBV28,ASSPLAGVDNEQY
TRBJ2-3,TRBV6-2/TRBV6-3,ASSFQYADTQY
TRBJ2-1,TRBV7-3,ASSQPWDEQF
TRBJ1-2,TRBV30,AWTDSSGDYGYT
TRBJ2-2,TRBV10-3,AISVAGGTGELF
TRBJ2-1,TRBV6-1,ASSEEAGGGQDEQF
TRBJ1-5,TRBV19,ASSMRDSYSNQPQH
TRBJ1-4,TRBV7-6,ASSVTTGYNEKLF
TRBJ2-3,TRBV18,ASSPRDAGGLADTQY
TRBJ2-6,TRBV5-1,ASSGGGGAGANVLT
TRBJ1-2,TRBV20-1,SARDNRGYGYT